The 29 T cell receptor beta chains in this list originate from one sample, sequenced in a study of beta chain features in type 1 diabetes. Overall study results and limits: All four CD4+ subsets from Type 1 diabetes patients carried moderately but significantly shorter TCRB CDR3s.

No antigens are known for them. Every bit of the isolated RNA underwent reverse transcription, so sequencing read expressed TCRB transcripts. Sequenced by immunoSEQ multiplex PCR; TCRdb stores in-frame clones only, minus some. The repertoire holds about 230,000 clones, with 16% as singletons. Sequenced: naive CD4+ T cells from blood. These receptors were obtained from a man aged 25-45 years with type 1 diabetes.

The gene calls are TRBV9 and TRBJ2-7; no clear D gene. In germline, CDR1 is SGDLS, CDR2 YYNGEE. The CDR3 is made up of 11 amino acids. Trimming left V 0 bases short and J 5 bases short, with 3 bases between. CDR3 amino acids: CASSVGDEQYF. DNA of the CDR3: TGTGCCAGCAGCGTAGGTGACGAGCAGTACTTC.

This clone was counted a few times. The J gene is TRBJ2-7, the V gene TRBV5-1, with D possibly TRBD2 on 6 matching bases. Germline V lookup: CDR1 SGHRS, CDR2 YFSETQ. Deletions cut 2 bases from V and 2 bases from J, with 11 bases between. The CDR3 totals 14 residues. In DNA, the CDR3 is TGCGCCAGCAGCTTCAGCGGGTATACCTACGAGCAGTACTTC. This sequence encodes CASSFSGYTYEQYF.

This clone has more than one count but fewer than ten. The V call is TRBV29-1, the J call TRBJ2-5, with 10 bases matching TRBD2. The J segment lost 6 bases and the V segment lost 5 bases, leaving 9 bases of the junction unmatched. The CDR3 is 14 amino acids. Germline-derived CDR1 and CDR2 are SQVTM and ANQGSEA. The CDR3: CSVLKREGLKTQYF. As DNA, the CDR3 is TGCAGCGTTTTGAAGCGGGAGGGATTGAAGACCCAGTACTTC.

The V and J genes are TRBV29-1 and TRBJ2-5, with D perhaps matching TRBD2 (6 bases). With 0 bases removed from V and 12 bases from J, the gap between germline ends came to 14 bases. The CDR3 extends over 12 amino acids. CDR1 and CDR2 (germline): SQVTM, ANQGSEA. In DNA, the CDR3 is TGCAGCGTTGAAGATATTGGGAGGCCTGAGTACTTC. Residues: CSVEDIGRPEYF.

This chain uses TRBV2 with TRBJ2-1, with a possible D match to TRBD1 (6 bases). V lost 4 bases and J 10 bases, leaving 14 bases between the germline ends. Germline V gives CDR1 SNHLY, CDR2 FYNNEI. The CDR3 has 13 amino acids. CDR3 residues: CASSVGRGYEQFF. In DNA form, the CDR3 reads TGTGCCAGCAGTGTAGGCAGGGGTTACGAGCAGTTCTTC. Full variable domain (outside the CDR3, taken from reference TRBV2 and TRBJ2-1): EPEVTQTPSHQVTQMGQEVILRCVPISNHLYFYWYRQILGQKVEFLVSFYNNEISEKSEIFDDQFSVERPDGSNFTLKIRSTKLEDSAMYFCASSVGRGYEQFFGPGTRLTVL.

This clone was observed a few times. The chain joins TRBV29-1 to TRBJ1-1, with unresolved D. Trimming took 4 bases from V and 1 from J, leaving 13 bases between them. In germline, CDR1 is SQVTM, CDR2 ANQGSEA. The CDR3 consists of 14 residues. The CDR3 DNA reads TGCAGCGTTGCATCAGAAAAAACGAACACTGAAGCTTTCTTT. Encoded protein: CSVASEKTNTEAFF.

The J gene is TRBJ2-1, the V gene TRBV27; D not resolved. Germline assignment: CDR1 MNHEY and CDR2 SMNVEV (reference sequence). This CDR3 has 14 amino acids. The V and J ends lost 6 bases and 4 bases respectively, with 13 bases between them. The CDR3 reads CASRHTSGYNEQFF. Written as DNA, the CDR3 is TGTGCCAGCAGGCACACCTCAGGTTACAATGAGCAGTTCTTC.

This clone has only a few counts. The J gene is TRBJ2-7, the V gene TRBV4-3; 10 nucleotides match TRBD2. V was pared by 1 base and J by 2 bases, with 2 bases of the junction left unmatched. Per the germline V gene, CDR1 is LGHNA and CDR2 is YSLEER. The CDR3 contains 15 residues. In DNA form, the CDR3 reads TGCGCCAGCAGCCAAGGACTAGCGGGTACCTACGAGCAGTACTTC. It is translated as CASSQGLAGTYEQYF.

The CDR3 loop reads CSVEDNQSNLFF. The CDR3 nucleotides are TGCAGCGTTGAAGATAACCAGAGTAATCTGTTTTTT. V usage is TRBV29-1 and J usage is TRBJ1-4; no clear D. Germline CDR1 is SQVTM and CDR2 is ANQGSEA. The CDR3 length is 12 residues. Trimming took off 0 bases at V and 14 bases at J, with 13 bases between the two ends.

A few counts support this clone. This chain connects TRBV30 to TRBJ2-3, with a weak D call TRBD1 (6 bases). Trimming took 0 bases from V and 7 from J, leaving 8 bases between them. Per the germline V gene, CDR1 is GTSNPN and CDR2 is SVGIG (reference sequence). The CDR3 spans 12 residues. In DNA form, the CDR3 reads TGTGCCTGGAGTGTAAGGGGGAATACGCAGTATTTT. Translation gives CAWSVRGNTQYF.

The chain carries TRBV5-6 and TRBJ1-4, with D possibly TRBD1 on 5 matching bases. The V gene lost 4 bases and the J gene lost 4 bases, with 11 bases spanning the gap. This CDR3 comprises 14 residues. The germline CDR1 and CDR2 sequences are SGHDT and YYEEEE. The CDR3 nucleotides are TGTGCCAGCAGCACTGACAGACGTAATGAAAAACTGTTTTTT. Its protein product is CASSTDRRNEKLFF. Variable domain in full (rest from reference TRBV5-6 and TRBJ1-4): DAGVTQSPTHLIKTRGQQVTLRCSPKSGHDTVSWYQQALGQGPQFIFQYYEEEERQRGNFPDRFSGHQFPNYSSELNVNALLLGDSALYLCASSTDRRNEKLFFGSGTQLSVL.

J is TRBJ2-2 and V is TRBV28; D is unresolved. Germline CDR1 and CDR2: MDHEN and SYDVKM. Between the trimmed V and J ends, which lost 7 bases and 1 base, there was a span of 10 bases. The CDR3 extends over 14 amino acids. In DNA, the CDR3 is TGTGCCAGCACCTCATCGAGGAACACCGGGGAGCTGTTTTTT. Translation: CASTSSRNTGELFF.

This clone was seen a few times. This chain joins TRBV29-1 and TRBJ1-1, with D hard to call. The V and J ends lost 6 bases and 11 bases respectively, with 22 bases between them. Germline lookup yields CDR1 SQVTM and CDR2 ANQGSEA. CDR3 size: 13 residues. The CDR3 nucleotides are TGCAGCGTCTATGGGCACATGAGGTTAGGGGCTTTCTTT. Translating it yields CSVYGHMRLGAFF.

The CDR3: CASSSGTGALYTF. The CDR3 DNA is TGTGCCAGCAGTTCCGGGACAGGGGCCCTCTACACCTTC. The gene calls are TRBV6-6 and TRBJ1-2; 10 bases line up with TRBD1. The length of the CDR3 is 13 residues. Germline CDR1 and CDR2: MNHNY and SVGAGI (reference sequence). V lost 4 bases, J lost 10 bases, and 6 bases stayed unmatched.

This rearrangement joins TRBV5-1 to TRBJ2-5; D perhaps matches TRBD2 (5 bases). The germline V gene has CDR1 SGHRS and CDR2 YFSETQ. The CDR3 loop spans 15 amino acids. V lost 2 bases and J lost 2, with 13 bases in between. CDR3 sequence reads: CASSFAAAAQETQYF. The CDR3 region has the DNA TGCGCCAGCAGCTTCGCCGCAGCGGCACAAGAGACCCAGTACTTC.

This clone was found a few times. The chain links TRBV5-1 to TRBJ2-5; D may be TRBD2 (5 bases). From germline, CDR1 is SGHRS and CDR2 YFSETQ. The germline V and J ends were trimmed by 2 bases and 4 bases, with 6 bases remaining between them. The CDR3 consists of 12 residues. The CDR3 DNA reads TGCGCCAGCAGCTTCGCGGGAGAGACCCAGTACTTC. This encodes CASSFAGETQYF.

DNA of the CDR3: TGTGCCAGCAGAACTAGCGGCTCCTACGAGCAGTACTTC. Its protein is CASRTSGSYEQYF. The genes are TRBV7-9 and TRBJ2-7; TRBD2 matches at 8 bases. Trimming took 6 bases from V and 0 from J; bases not matched to a gene: 1. The CDR3 sequence is 13 residues long. In germline, CDR1 is SEHNR, CDR2 FQNEAQ (reference sequence).

This clone was seen a handful of times. The rearrangement joins TRBV19 to TRBJ1-2, with TRBD1 matching over 8 bases. The junction had 6 bases not matched to a gene; V was cut back by 4 bases and J by 5 bases. Looked up from germline, CDR1 is LNHDA and CDR2 is SQIVND (reference sequence). This CDR3 is 14 amino acids long. CDR3: CASSTGTGIYGYTF. CDR3 bases: TGTGCCAGTAGTACCGGGACAGGCATATATGGCTACACCTTC.

This clone was counted only a few times. The V call is TRBV29-1, the J call TRBJ2-7, with D tentatively TRBD2 (6 bases). There are 14 residues in the CDR3. V was clipped by 2 bases and J by 0 bases, with 11 bases between them. Germline V gene lookup returns CDR1 SQVTM and CDR2 ANQGSEA. This CDR3 is CSVERTGDSYEQYF. The CDR3 DNA sequence: TGCAGCGTTGAACGTACGGGAGACTCCTACGAGCAGTACTTC.

There are a few counts of this clone. The J gene is TRBJ1-4, the V gene TRBV20-1; D unresolved. Trimming cost V 5 bases and J 7 bases, with 5 bases left between them. Germline V gene sequence: CDR1 DFQATT, CDR2 SNEGSKA (reference sequence). This CDR3 spans 10 amino acids. The CDR3 spells CSAGVEKLFF. As DNA, the CDR3 is TGCAGTGCTGGAGTTGAAAAACTGTTTTTT.

CDR3 coding DNA: TGCAGCGTGAATCAGGGTCCTGGAAACACCATATATTTT. Protein: CSVNQGPGNTIYF. The chain joins TRBV29-1 to TRBJ1-3; D is possibly TRBD1 (5 bases). This CDR3 comprises 13 residues. V was shortened by 6 bases and J by 2 bases, with 11 bases between the two germline ends. Germline CDR1 SQVTM, CDR2 ANQGSEA.

The V and J genes are TRBV18 and TRBJ2-7; TRBD2 matches at 8 bases. There are 15 residues in the CDR3. With 3 bases clipped from V and 4 bases from J, the junction kept 8 bases outside the gene matches. CDR1 is KGHSH, CDR2 LQKENI, per germline. The CDR3 region has the DNA TGTGCCAGCTCACCCCAGTCGGGGGGGGTATACGAGCAGTACTTC. Protein product: CASSPQSGGVYEQYF.

This clone turned up a few times. The genes are TRBV29-1 and TRBJ1-4, with 9 bases aligning to TRBD1. Trimming cost V 6 bases and J 7 bases; bases outside gene matches: 6. This CDR3 is 13 amino acids long. From germline, CDR1 is SQVTM and CDR2 ANQGSEA. CDR3 in amino acids: CSVSGTGSEKLFF. CDR3 DNA sequence: TGCAGCGTGTCCGGGACAGGGAGTGAAAAACTGTTTTTT.

This clone came up a few times. The chain carries TRBV9 and TRBJ1-1, with unresolved D. Germline values: CDR1 SGDLS, CDR2 YYNGEE. There are 15 residues in the CDR3. The V end lost 0 bases, the J end lost 3 bases, and 12 bases lay between the germline ends. As DNA, the CDR3 is TGTGCCAGCAGCGTAGTCGCTGGGCAGTACACTGAAGCTTTCTTT. This sequence encodes CASSVVAGQYTEAFF.

V is TRBV2 and J is TRBJ2-7; D is perhaps TRBD2 (6 bases). The V end was cut by 1 base, the J end by 10 bases, with 11 bases between. The CDR3 has 12 residues. Germline V lookup: CDR1 SNHLY, CDR2 FYNNEI. In DNA, the CDR3 is TGTGCCAGCAGTGAAGGCCGGGACTTCCAGTACTTC. Its translation: CASSEGRDFQYF. The whole variable domain, filled in from reference TRBV2 and TRBJ2-7, reads EPEVTQTPSHQVTQMGQEVILRCVPISNHLYFYWYRQILGQKVEFLVSFYNNEISEKSEIFDDQFSVERPDGSNFTLKIRSTKLEDSAMYFCASSEGRDFQYFGPGTRLTVT.

The chain's CDR3 is CASSQSGANVLTF. The CDR3 DNA follows: TGTGCCAGCAGCCAATCTGGGGCCAACGTCCTGACTTTC. The chain is built from TRBV14 and TRBJ2-6; D remains ambiguous. Trimming stripped 2 bases from V and 1 base from J, with 0 bases between. Germline V gene sequence: CDR1 SGHDN, CDR2 FVKESK. This CDR3 has 13 amino acids. The full variable domain, rest sourced from reference TRBV14 and TRBJ2-6, is EAGVTQFPSHSVIEKGQTVTLRCDPISGHDNLYWYRRVMGKEIKFLLHFVKESKQDESGMPNNRFLAERTGGTYSTLKVQPAELEDSGVYFCASSQSGANVLTFGAGSRLTVL.

In its sample, this clone was seen a few times. The chain combines TRBV5-1 with TRBJ2-7; 9 bases map to TRBD1. Germline assignment: CDR1 SGHRS and CDR2 YFSETQ. The CDR3 loop spans 13 amino acids. V shed 4 bases, J shed 3 bases, and the junction held 2 bases outside the gene matches. This chain's CDR3 is CASSMGQGYEQYF. The CDR3 nucleotides are TGCGCCAGCAGCATGGGACAGGGCTACGAGCAGTACTTC.

This clone was seen more than once but under ten times. The chain has TRBV7-2 and TRBJ2-1, with D uncertain. The CDR3 runs 14 residues. Trimming cost V 3 bases and J 7 bases, with 13 bases left between them. The germline gives CDR1 SGHTA, CDR2 FQGNSA. This CDR3 is CASSFTYPRNEQFF. Written as DNA, the CDR3 is TGTGCCAGCAGCTTTACATATCCTAGAAATGAGCAGTTCTTC.

The rearrangement links TRBV9 to TRBJ1-1, with D unclear. The germline gives CDR1 SGDLS, CDR2 YYNGEE. With 1 base removed from V and 3 bases from J, the gap between germline ends came to 10 bases. This CDR3 region has 14 residues. CDR3 loop: CASSVRGLDTEAFF. The CDR3 nucleotides read TGTGCCAGCAGCGTACGGGGATTGGACACTGAAGCTTTCTTT.